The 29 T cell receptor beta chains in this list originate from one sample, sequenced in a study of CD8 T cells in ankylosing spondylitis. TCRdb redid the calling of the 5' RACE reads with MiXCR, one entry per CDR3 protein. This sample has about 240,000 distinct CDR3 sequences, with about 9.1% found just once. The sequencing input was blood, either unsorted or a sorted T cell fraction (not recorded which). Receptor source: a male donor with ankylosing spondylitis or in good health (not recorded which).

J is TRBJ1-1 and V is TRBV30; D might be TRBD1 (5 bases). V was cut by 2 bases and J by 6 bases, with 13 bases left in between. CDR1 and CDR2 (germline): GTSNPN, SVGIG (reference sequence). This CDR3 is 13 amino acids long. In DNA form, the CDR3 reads TGTGCCTGGAGTTTAACAGGAAAGGCTGAAGCTTTCTTT. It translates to CAWSLTGKAEAFF.

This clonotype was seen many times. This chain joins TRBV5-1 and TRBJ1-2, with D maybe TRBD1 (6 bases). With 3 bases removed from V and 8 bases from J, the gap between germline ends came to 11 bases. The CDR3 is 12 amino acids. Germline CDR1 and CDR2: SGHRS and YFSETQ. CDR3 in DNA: TGCGCCAGCAGCTCACAGGGCTCCGGCTACACCTTC. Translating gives CASSSQGSGYTF.

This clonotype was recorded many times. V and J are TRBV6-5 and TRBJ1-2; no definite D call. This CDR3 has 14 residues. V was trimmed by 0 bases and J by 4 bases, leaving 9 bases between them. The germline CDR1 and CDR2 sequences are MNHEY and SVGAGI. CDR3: CASSYSLRSYGYTF. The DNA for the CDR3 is TGTGCCAGCAGTTACTCTTTAAGGAGCTATGGCTACACCTTC.

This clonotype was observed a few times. The CDR3 region is CASSPRPGALAKNIQYF. Here the CDR3 DNA reads TGCGCCAGCAGCCCCCGACCGGGAGCCCTAGCCAAAAACATTCAGTACTTC. The rearrangement links TRBV5-1 to TRBJ2-4, with D perhaps matching TRBD2 (6 bases). V dropped 4 bases and J dropped 0 bases, with 17 bases sitting between them. Germline lookup yields CDR1 SGHRS and CDR2 YFSETQ. The CDR3 is 17 residues long.

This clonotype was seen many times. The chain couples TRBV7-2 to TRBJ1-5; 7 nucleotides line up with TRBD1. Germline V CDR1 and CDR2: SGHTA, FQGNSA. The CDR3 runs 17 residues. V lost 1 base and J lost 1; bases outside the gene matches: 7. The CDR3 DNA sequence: TGTGCCAGCAGCTTAGGATTCAGGGGGAAAAGCAATCAGCCCCAGCATTTT. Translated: CASSLGFRGKSNQPQHF.

CDR3 protein: CASSSYIFGTGELFF. CDR3 DNA: TGTGCCAGCAGTTCTTATATTTTCGGCACCGGGGAGCTGTTTTTT. The V and J genes are TRBV12-3 or TRBV12-4 and TRBJ2-2; the D is unclear. The CDR3 is made up of 15 amino acids. Trimming removed 4 bases from V and 4 bases from J, with 13 bases in between.

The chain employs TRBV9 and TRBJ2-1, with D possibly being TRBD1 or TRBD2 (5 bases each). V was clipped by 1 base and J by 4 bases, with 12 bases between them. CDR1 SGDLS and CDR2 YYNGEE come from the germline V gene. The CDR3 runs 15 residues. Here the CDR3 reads CASSVHRDGYNEQFF. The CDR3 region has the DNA TGTGCCAGCAGCGTACACCGGGACGGTTACAATGAGCAGTTCTTC.

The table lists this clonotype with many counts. The CDR3 region is CASSLGATNEKLFF. The CDR3 nucleotides are TGCGCCAGCAGCTTGGGAGCAACTAATGAAAAACTGTTTTTT. The chain links TRBV5-1 to TRBJ1-4; no clear D gene. CDR1 is SGHRS and CDR2 is YFSETQ in the germline V gene. Trimming took off 0 bases at V and 0 bases at J, with 3 bases between the two ends. The CDR3 has 14 residues.

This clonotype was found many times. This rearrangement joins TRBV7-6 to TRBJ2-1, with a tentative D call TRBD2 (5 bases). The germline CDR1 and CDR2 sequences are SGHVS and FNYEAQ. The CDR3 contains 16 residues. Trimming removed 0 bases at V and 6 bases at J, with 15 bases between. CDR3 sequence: CASSLAEARITNEQFF. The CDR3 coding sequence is TGTGCCAGCAGCTTAGCGGAGGCAAGAATTACCAATGAGCAGTTCTTC. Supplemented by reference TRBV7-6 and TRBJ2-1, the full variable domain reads GAGVSQSPRYKVTKRGQDVALRCDPISGHVSLYWYRQALGQGPEFLTYFNYEAQQDKSGLPNDRFSAERPEGSISTLTIQRTEQRDSAMYRCASSLAEARITNEQFFGPGTRLTVL.

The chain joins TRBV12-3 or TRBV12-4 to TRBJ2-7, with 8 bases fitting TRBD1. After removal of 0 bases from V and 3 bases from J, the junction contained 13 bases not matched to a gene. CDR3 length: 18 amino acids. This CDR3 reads CASSLAPGTGGSFYEQYF. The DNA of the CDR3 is TGTGCCAGCAGTTTAGCGCCGGGTACAGGGGGGTCCTTCTACGAGCAGTACTTC.

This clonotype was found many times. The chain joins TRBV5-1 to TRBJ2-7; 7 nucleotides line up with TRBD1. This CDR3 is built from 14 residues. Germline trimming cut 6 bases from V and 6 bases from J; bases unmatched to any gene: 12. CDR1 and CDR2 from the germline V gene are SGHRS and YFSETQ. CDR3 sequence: CASTQDRPYGEQYF. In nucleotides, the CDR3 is TGCGCCAGCACGCAGGACAGGCCTTATGGCGAGCAGTACTTC. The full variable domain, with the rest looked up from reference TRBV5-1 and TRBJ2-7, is KAGVTQTPRYLIKTRGQQVTLSCSPISGHRSVSWYQQTPGQGLQFLFEYFSETQRNKGNFPGRFSGRQFSNSRSEMNVSTLELGDSALYLCASTQDRPYGEQYFGPGTRLTVT.

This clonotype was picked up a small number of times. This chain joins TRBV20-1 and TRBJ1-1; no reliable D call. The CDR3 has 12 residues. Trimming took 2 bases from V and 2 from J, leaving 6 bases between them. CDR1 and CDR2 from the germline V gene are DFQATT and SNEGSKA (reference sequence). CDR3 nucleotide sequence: TGCAGTGCTAGATCGGGCAACACTGAAGCTTTCTTT. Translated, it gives CSARSGNTEAFF.

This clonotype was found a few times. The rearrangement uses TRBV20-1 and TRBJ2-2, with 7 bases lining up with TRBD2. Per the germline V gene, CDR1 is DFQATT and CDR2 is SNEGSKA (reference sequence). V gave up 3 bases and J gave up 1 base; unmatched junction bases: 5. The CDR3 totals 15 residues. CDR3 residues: CSARGGGGNTGELFF. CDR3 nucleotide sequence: TGCAGTGCTAGGGGTGGGGGGGGGAACACCGGGGAGCTGTTTTTT.

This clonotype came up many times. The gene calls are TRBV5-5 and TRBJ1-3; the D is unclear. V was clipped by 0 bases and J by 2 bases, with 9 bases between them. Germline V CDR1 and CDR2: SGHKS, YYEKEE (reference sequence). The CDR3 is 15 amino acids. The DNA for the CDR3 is TGTGCCAGCAGCTTGGCTATAGGGACTGGAAACACCATATATTTT. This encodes CASSLAIGTGNTIYF.

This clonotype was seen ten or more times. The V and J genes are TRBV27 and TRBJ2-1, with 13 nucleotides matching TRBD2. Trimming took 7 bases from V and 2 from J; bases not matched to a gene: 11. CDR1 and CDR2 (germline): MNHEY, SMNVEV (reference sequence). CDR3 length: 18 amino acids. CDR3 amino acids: CASKVQPGLAGPYNEQFF. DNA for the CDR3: TGTGCCAGCAAAGTCCAACCGGGACTAGCGGGACCCTACAATGAGCAGTTCTTC.

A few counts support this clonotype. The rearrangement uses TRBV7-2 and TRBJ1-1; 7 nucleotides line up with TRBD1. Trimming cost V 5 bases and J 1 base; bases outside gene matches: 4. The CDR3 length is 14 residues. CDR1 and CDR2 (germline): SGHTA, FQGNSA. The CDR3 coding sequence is TGTGCCAGCAGCCCCAGGGGGACGAACACTGAAGCTTTCTTT. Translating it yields CASSPRGTNTEAFF. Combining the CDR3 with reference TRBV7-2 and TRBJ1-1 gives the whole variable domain GAGVSQSPSNKVTEKGKDVELRCDPISGHTALYWYRQSLGQGLEFLIYFQGNSAPDKSGLPSDRFSAERTGGSVSTLTIQRTQQEDSAVYLCASSPRGTNTEAFFGQGTRLTVV.

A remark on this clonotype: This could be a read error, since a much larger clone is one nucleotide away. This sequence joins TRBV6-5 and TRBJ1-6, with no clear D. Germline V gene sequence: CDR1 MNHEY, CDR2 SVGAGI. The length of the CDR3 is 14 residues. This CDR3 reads CASSYRASNSPPHF. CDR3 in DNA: TGTGCCAGCAGTTACCGGGCTAGTAATTCACCCCCCCACTTT.

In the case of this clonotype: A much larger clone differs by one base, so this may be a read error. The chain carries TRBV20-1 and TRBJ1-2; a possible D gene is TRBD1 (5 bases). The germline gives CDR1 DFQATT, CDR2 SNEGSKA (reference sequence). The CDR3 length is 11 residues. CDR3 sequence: CSAGTTLVNAF. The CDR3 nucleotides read TGCAGTGCTGGGACGACGCTGGTTAACGCCTTC.

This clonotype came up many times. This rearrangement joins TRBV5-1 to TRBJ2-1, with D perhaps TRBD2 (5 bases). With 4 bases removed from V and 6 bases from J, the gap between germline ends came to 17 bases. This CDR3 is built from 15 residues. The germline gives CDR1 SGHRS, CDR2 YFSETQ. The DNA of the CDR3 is TGCGCCAGCAGCCCGTCCGGCCGCGAGGGCAATGAGCAGTTCTTC. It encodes CASSPSGREGNEQFF.

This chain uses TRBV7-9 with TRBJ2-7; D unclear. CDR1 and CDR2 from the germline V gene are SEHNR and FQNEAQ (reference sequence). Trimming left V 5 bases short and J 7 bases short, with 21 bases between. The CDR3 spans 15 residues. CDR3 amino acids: CASSRGDPLMWEQYF. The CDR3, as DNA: TGTGCCAGCAGCCGCGGTGACCCTCTAATGTGGGAGCAGTACTTC. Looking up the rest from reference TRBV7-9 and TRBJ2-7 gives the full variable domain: DTGVSQNPRHKITKRGQNVTFRCDPISEHNRLYWYRQTLGQGPEFLTYFQNEAQLEKSRLLSDRFSAERPKGSFSTLEIQRTEQGDSAMYLCASSRGDPLMWEQYFGPGTRLTVT.

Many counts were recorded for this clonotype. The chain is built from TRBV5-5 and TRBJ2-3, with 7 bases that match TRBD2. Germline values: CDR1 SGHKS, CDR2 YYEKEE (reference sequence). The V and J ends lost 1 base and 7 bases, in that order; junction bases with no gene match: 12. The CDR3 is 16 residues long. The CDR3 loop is CASSLRSGLGGNTQYF. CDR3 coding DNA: TGTGCCAGCAGCTTGAGGAGTGGACTAGGCGGAAATACGCAGTATTTT.

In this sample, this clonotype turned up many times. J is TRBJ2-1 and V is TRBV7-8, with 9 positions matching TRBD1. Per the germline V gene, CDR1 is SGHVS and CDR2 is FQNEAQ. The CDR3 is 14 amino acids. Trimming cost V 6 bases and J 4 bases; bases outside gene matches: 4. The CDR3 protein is CASRGTGSYNEQFF. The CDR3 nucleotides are TGTGCCAGCAGGGGGACAGGGTCTTACAATGAGCAGTTCTTC.

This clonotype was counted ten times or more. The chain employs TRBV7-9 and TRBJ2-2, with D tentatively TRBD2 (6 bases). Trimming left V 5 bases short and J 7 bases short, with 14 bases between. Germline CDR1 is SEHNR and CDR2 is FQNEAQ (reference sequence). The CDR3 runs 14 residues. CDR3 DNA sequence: TGTGCCAGCAGCGGGGCCGGGAGCTACGGGGAGCTGTTTTTT. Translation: CASSGAGSYGELFF.

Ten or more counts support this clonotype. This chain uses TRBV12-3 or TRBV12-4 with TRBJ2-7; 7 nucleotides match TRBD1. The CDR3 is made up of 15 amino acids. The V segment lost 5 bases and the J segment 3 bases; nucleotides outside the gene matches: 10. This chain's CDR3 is CASSASWTGYYEQYF. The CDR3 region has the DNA TGTGCCAGCAGTGCGAGTTGGACAGGATACTACGAGCAGTACTTC.

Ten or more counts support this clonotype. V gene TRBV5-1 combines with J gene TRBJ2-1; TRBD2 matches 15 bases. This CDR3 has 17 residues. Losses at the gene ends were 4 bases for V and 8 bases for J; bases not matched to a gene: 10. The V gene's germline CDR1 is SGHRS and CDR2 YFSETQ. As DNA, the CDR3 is TGCGCCAGCAGCCCGGGACTAGCGGGGGGCCTTTCGGATGAGCAGTTCTTC. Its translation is CASSPGLAGGLSDEQFF.

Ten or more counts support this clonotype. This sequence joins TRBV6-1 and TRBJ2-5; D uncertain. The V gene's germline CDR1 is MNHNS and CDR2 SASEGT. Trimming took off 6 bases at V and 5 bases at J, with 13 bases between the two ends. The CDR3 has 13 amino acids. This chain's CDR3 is CASSPGSRETQYF. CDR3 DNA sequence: TGTGCCAGCAGCCCCGGAAGTCGTGAGACCCAGTACTTC.

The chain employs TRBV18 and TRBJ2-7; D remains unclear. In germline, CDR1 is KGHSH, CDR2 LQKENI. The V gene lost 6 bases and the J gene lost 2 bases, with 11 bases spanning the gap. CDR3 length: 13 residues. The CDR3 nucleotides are TGTGCCAGCTCGCCCAACAGAGCCTACGAGCAGTACTTC. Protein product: CASSPNRAYEQYF.

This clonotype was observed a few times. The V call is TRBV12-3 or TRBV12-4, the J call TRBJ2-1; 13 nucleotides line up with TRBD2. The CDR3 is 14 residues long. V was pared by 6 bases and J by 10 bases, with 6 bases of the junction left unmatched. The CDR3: CASSLTSGGLEQFF. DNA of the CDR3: TGTGCCAGCAGCCTGACTAGCGGGGGGCTAGAGCAGTTCTTC.

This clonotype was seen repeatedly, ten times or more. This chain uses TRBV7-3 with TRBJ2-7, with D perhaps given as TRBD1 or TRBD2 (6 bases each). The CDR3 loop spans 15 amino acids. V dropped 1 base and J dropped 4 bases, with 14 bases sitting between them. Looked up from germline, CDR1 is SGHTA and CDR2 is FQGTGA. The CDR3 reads CASSLKGGTQYEQYF. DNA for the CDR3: TGTGCCAGCAGCTTAAAAGGGGGGACACAGTACGAGCAGTACTTC.